The rows below give T cell receptor beta chains drawn from one sample of a study of T cells after yellow fever vaccination. MiXCR, run by TCRdb on the 5' RACE reads, gives a single entry per CDR3 protein. The sample includes 150,000 to 200,000 distinct CDR3 sequences, around 10% of them seen just once. The sample consisted of CD8+ T cells sorted from PBMCs, taken 15 days after the yellow fever booster vaccination. Source of these receptors: a man in his late teens or twenties who received the YFV17D yellow fever vaccine. CDR3s include the opening cysteine and the closing phenylalanine or tryptophan. Fields, in order: J gene, V gene, CDR3 length, clone size, D gene, CDR3 protein, CDR3 DNA. D genes are given only for firm matches. Size is stated for part of the rows, as once, few or many counts, or as a class when the clone is expanded.

j_call: TRBJ2-5; v_call: TRBV29-1; cdr3_length: 14; clone_size: few; d_call: -; cdr3_aa: CSVGAGAPQETQYF; cdr3_nt: TGCAGCGTTGGCGCGGGGGCGCCCCAAGAGACCCAGTACTTC
j_call: TRBJ1-5; v_call: TRBV12-3/TRBV12-4; cdr3_length: 14; clone_size: -; d_call: -; cdr3_aa: CASSSAGAGQPQHF; cdr3_nt: TGTGCCAGCAGCTCGGCGGGGGCTGGTCAGCCCCAGCATTTT
j_call: TRBJ1-1; v_call: TRBV10-3; cdr3_length: 12; clone_size: -; d_call: TRBD1; cdr3_aa: CAIGQGNTEAFF; cdr3_nt: TGTGCCATCGGACAGGGGAACACTGAAGCTTTCTTT
j_call: TRBJ2-7; v_call: TRBV27; cdr3_length: 15; clone_size: -; d_call: TRBD1; cdr3_aa: CASSFPGTGFSEQYF; cdr3_nt: TGTGCCAGCAGTTTCCCCGGGACAGGGTTCTCCGAGCAGTACTTC
j_call: TRBJ2-3; v_call: TRBV5-1; cdr3_length: 15; clone_size: -; d_call: -; cdr3_aa: CASSPWGGAGDTQYF; cdr3_nt: TGCGCCAGCAGCCCCTGGGGGGGGGCTGGAGATACGCAGTATTTT
j_call: TRBJ1-1; v_call: TRBV12-3/TRBV12-4; cdr3_length: 12; clone_size: many; d_call: -; cdr3_aa: CASSLTSWEAFF; cdr3_nt: TGTGCCAGCAGTTTGACAAGTTGGGAAGCTTTCTTT
j_call: TRBJ2-7; v_call: TRBV5-1; cdr3_length: 14; clone_size: -; d_call: -; cdr3_aa: CASSADLAGYEQYF; cdr3_nt: TGCGCCAGCAGCGCGGACTTGGCCGGTTACGAGCAGTACTTC
j_call: TRBJ1-5; v_call: TRBV5-5; cdr3_length: 15; clone_size: -; d_call: -; cdr3_aa: CASSLNWQTDQPQHF; cdr3_nt: TGTGCCAGCAGCTTGAACTGGCAGACTGATCAGCCCCAGCATTTT
j_call: TRBJ1-5; v_call: TRBV4-3; cdr3_length: 15; clone_size: few; d_call: -; cdr3_aa: CASSQDSYDNQPQHF; cdr3_nt: TGCGCCAGCAGCCAAGATTCATACGATAATCAGCCCCAGCATTTT
j_call: TRBJ1-3; v_call: TRBV4-1; cdr3_length: 16; clone_size: few; d_call: -; cdr3_aa: CASSQTVGDSGNTIYF; cdr3_nt: TGCGCCAGCAGCCAAACCGTGGGGGACTCTGGAAACACCATATATTTT
j_call: TRBJ1-2; v_call: TRBV27; cdr3_length: 11; clone_size: -; d_call: -; cdr3_aa: CAIPQGDGYTF; cdr3_nt: TGTGCCATACCTCAAGGGGATGGCTACACCTTC
j_call: TRBJ2-7; v_call: TRBV27; cdr3_length: 16; clone_size: -; d_call: -; cdr3_aa: CASSPVGAPISYEQYF; cdr3_nt: TGTGCCAGCAGCCCGGTGGGGGCGCCAATTTCCTACGAGCAGTACTTC
j_call: TRBJ2-1; v_call: TRBV11-2; cdr3_length: 14; clone_size: -; d_call: TRBD1; cdr3_aa: CASSFRTGGDEQFF; cdr3_nt: TGTGCCAGCAGCTTTAGGACAGGGGGGGATGAGCAGTTCTTC
j_call: TRBJ2-7; v_call: TRBV3-1; cdr3_length: 13; clone_size: -; d_call: -; cdr3_aa: CASSQDLSPVPYF; cdr3_nt: TGTGCCAGCAGCCAAGATCTGAGTCCGGTTCCGTACTTC
j_call: TRBJ2-2; v_call: TRBV11-1; cdr3_length: 21; clone_size: -; d_call: -; cdr3_aa: CASSSRGGGTGGLENTGELFF; cdr3_nt: TGTGCCAGCAGCTCCCGCGGGGGTGGAACAGGGGGACTTGAAAACACCGGGGAGCTGTTTTTT
j_call: TRBJ2-4; v_call: TRBV24-1; cdr3_length: 14; clone_size: few; d_call: -; cdr3_aa: CATSDTSWGNIQYF; cdr3_nt: TGTGCCACCAGTGACACAAGTTGGGGCAACATTCAGTACTTC
j_call: TRBJ2-2; v_call: TRBV27; cdr3_length: 14; clone_size: -; d_call: -; cdr3_aa: CASRWGLGTGELFF; cdr3_nt: TGTGCCAGCAGGTGGGGGCTTGGCACCGGGGAGCTGTTTTTT
j_call: TRBJ2-1; v_call: TRBV6-6; cdr3_length: 14; clone_size: few; d_call: TRBD2; cdr3_aa: CASSSSGPRNEQFF; cdr3_nt: TGTGCCAGCAGCTCTAGCGGGCCGAGGAATGAGCAGTTCTTC
j_call: TRBJ2-7; v_call: TRBV7-8; cdr3_length: 17; clone_size: -; d_call: TRBD2; cdr3_aa: CASSLETSGTISYEQYF; cdr3_nt: TGTGCCAGCAGCTTAGAGACTAGCGGAACGATCTCCTACGAGCAGTACTTC
j_call: TRBJ2-1; v_call: TRBV29-1; cdr3_length: 14; clone_size: few; d_call: -; cdr3_aa: CSGVGYMAKPEQFF; cdr3_nt: TGCAGCGGGGTGGGTTACATGGCAAAGCCTGAGCAGTTCTTC
j_call: TRBJ2-1; v_call: TRBV19; cdr3_length: 15; clone_size: few; d_call: -; cdr3_aa: CASSIDGRVANEQFF; cdr3_nt: TGTGCCAGTAGTATAGATGGACGGGTTGCCAATGAGCAGTTCTTC
j_call: TRBJ2-5; v_call: TRBV4-3; cdr3_length: 14; clone_size: few; d_call: -; cdr3_aa: CASSPRVYQETQYF; cdr3_nt: TGCGCCAGCAGCCCCAGGGTGTACCAAGAGACCCAGTACTTC
j_call: TRBJ1-1; v_call: TRBV6-2/TRBV6-3; cdr3_length: 15; clone_size: -; d_call: -; cdr3_aa: CASSYSNRGYTEAFF; cdr3_nt: TGTGCCAGCAGTTACTCTAATAGGGGTTACACTGAAGCTTTCTTT
j_call: TRBJ1-1; v_call: TRBV4-3; cdr3_length: 18; clone_size: few; d_call: -; cdr3_aa: CASSQDPGQGLMNTEAFF; cdr3_nt: TGCGCCAGCAGCCAAGACCCCGGCCAGGGGCTGATGAACACTGAAGCTTTCTTT
j_call: TRBJ1-6; v_call: TRBV2; cdr3_length: 15; clone_size: few; d_call: -; cdr3_aa: CASSVGNPIRSPLHF; cdr3_nt: TGTGCCAGCAGTGTAGGGAATCCTATTAGGTCACCCCTCCACTTT
j_call: TRBJ2-3; v_call: TRBV20-1; cdr3_length: 16; clone_size: few; d_call: -; cdr3_aa: CSARDGRGPSTDTQYF; cdr3_nt: TGCAGTGCTAGAGATGGGCGGGGGCCAAGCACAGATACGCAGTATTTT
j_call: TRBJ1-6; v_call: TRBV7-9; cdr3_length: 16; clone_size: -; d_call: -; cdr3_aa: CASGPRQGVRNSPLHF; cdr3_nt: TGTGCCAGCGGACCTCGGCAAGGAGTTCGTAATTCACCCCTCCACTTT
j_call: TRBJ1-5; v_call: TRBV27; cdr3_length: 15; clone_size: -; d_call: -; cdr3_aa: CASSPGTNLRQPQHF; cdr3_nt: TGTGCCAGCAGTCCGGGGACCAACTTGAGACAGCCCCAGCATTTT
j_call: TRBJ2-5; v_call: TRBV13; cdr3_length: 12; clone_size: few; d_call: -; cdr3_aa: CASSRSQETQYF; cdr3_nt: TGTGCCAGCAGCCGATCGCAAGAGACCCAGTACTTC
j_call: TRBJ1-1; v_call: TRBV7-9; cdr3_length: 13; clone_size: -; d_call: -; cdr3_aa: CASSLPINTEAFF; cdr3_nt: TGTGCCAGCAGCCTCCCTATCAACACTGAAGCTTTCTTT
j_call: TRBJ2-3; v_call: TRBV7-6; cdr3_length: 17; clone_size: many; d_call: TRBD2; cdr3_aa: CASSSTASGLRADTQYF; cdr3_nt: TGTGCCAGCAGCTCCACAGCTAGCGGACTCCGTGCAGATACGCAGTATTTT
j_call: TRBJ2-3; v_call: TRBV7-2; cdr3_length: 15; clone_size: -; d_call: -; cdr3_aa: CASSLEWGWADTQYF; cdr3_nt: TGTGCCAGCAGCTTAGAGTGGGGCTGGGCGGATACGCAGTATTTT
j_call: TRBJ2-2; v_call: TRBV27; cdr3_length: 16; clone_size: -; d_call: TRBD1; cdr3_aa: CASSVGTGRRTGELFF; cdr3_nt: TGTGCCAGCAGTGTGGGGACAGGGAGACGGACCGGGGAGCTGTTTTTT
j_call: TRBJ2-2; v_call: TRBV4-1; cdr3_length: 14; clone_size: -; d_call: -; cdr3_aa: CASSQEVVLDELFF; cdr3_nt: TGCGCCAGCAGCCAAGAGGTGGTCCTGGATGAGCTGTTTTTT
j_call: TRBJ2-1; v_call: TRBV4-1; cdr3_length: 17; clone_size: -; d_call: TRBD1; cdr3_aa: CASSQSSTGGSYNEQFF; cdr3_nt: TGCGCCAGCAGCCAAAGTTCGACAGGGGGGTCCTACAATGAGCAGTTCTTC
j_call: TRBJ2-1; v_call: TRBV19; cdr3_length: 15; clone_size: many; d_call: TRBD2; cdr3_aa: CASSLSGGDYNEQFF; cdr3_nt: TGTGCCAGTAGTTTGAGCGGGGGGGACTACAATGAGCAGTTCTTC
j_call: TRBJ1-1; v_call: TRBV5-1; cdr3_length: 17; clone_size: few; d_call: TRBD1; cdr3_aa: CASSLAGQGAVNTEAFF; cdr3_nt: TGCGCCAGCAGCTTGGCGGGACAGGGGGCGGTGAACACTGAAGCTTTCTTT